The 28 T cell receptor beta chains given below trace back to one sample, sequenced in a study of blood T cell repertoires in COVID-19. Produced via immunoSEQ multiplex PCR; TCRdb's table is partial and in-frame only. The table lists about 480,000 clones, 70% to 90% of them singletons, with about 8.2% in the top ten. The sequenced sample was peripheral blood. These receptors all come from a woman aged 45-59 years with COVID-19, enrolled during active disease.

The rearrangement joins TRBV19 to TRBJ1-4; a weak D match, TRBD1 (5 bases). CDR1 LNHDA and CDR2 SQIVND come from the germline V gene (reference sequence). CDR3 size: 13 residues. Trimming cost V 5 bases and J 4 bases, with 8 bases left between them. CDR3 region: CASSWGVNEKLFF. The CDR3, as DNA: TGTGCCAGTAGTTGGGGGGTTAATGAAAAACTGTTTTTT. Full variable domain (missing parts from reference TRBV19 and TRBJ1-4): DGGITQSPKYLFRKEGQNVTLSCEQNLNHDAMYWYRQDPGQGLRLIYYSQIVNDFQKGDIAEGYSVSREKKESFPLTVTSAQKNPTAFYLCASSWGVNEKLFFGSGTQLSVL.

The chain couples TRBV30 to TRBJ1-3; D ambiguous. The CDR3 loop spans 19 amino acids. Germline-derived CDR1 and CDR2 are GTSNPN and SVGIG (reference sequence). V lost 0 bases and J lost 0, with 21 bases in between. CDR3 nucleotide sequence: TGTGCCTGGAGTGTACGGAGTTTACCCCCATCTTACTCTGGAAACACCATATATTTT. Its protein product is CAWSVRSLPPSYSGNTIYF. Filled out from reference TRBV30 and TRBJ1-3, the complete variable domain reads SQTIHQWPATLVQPVGSPLSLECTVEGTSNPNLYWYRQAAGRGLQLLFYSVGIGQISSEVPQNLSASRPQDRQFILSSKKLLLSDSGFYLCAWSVRSLPPSYSGNTIYFGEGSWLTVV.

This clone was counted once. The chain combines TRBV11-1 with TRBJ1-1; weak D call: TRBD1 (6 bases). With 5 bases removed from V and 7 bases from J, the gap between germline ends came to 14 bases. From germline, CDR1 is SGHAT and CDR2 FQDESV (reference sequence). The CDR3 sequence is 13 residues long. CDR3 in amino acids: CASSRAQGIEAFF. The DNA for the CDR3 is TGTGCCAGCAGCCGAGCCCAGGGGATTGAAGCTTTCTTT.

The chain uses TRBV5-1 and TRBJ1-2; D is undetermined. The CDR3 runs to 15 residues. V lost 2 bases and J lost 0, with 11 bases in between. The germline V gene has CDR1 SGHRS and CDR2 YFSETQ. Written as DNA, the CDR3 is TGCGCCAGCAGCTTTATGGACGGGACTAACTATGGCTACACCTTC. Translating it yields CASSFMDGTNYGYTF. Full variable domain (missing parts from reference TRBV5-1 and TRBJ1-2): KAGVTQTPRYLIKTRGQQVTLSCSPISGHRSVSWYQQTPGQGLQFLFEYFSETQRNKGNFPGRFSGRQFSNSRSEMNVSTLELGDSALYLCASSFMDGTNYGYTFGSGTRLTVV.

This clone was picked up one time. V gene TRBV5-5 combines with J gene TRBJ2-7; 9 nucleotides agree with TRBD1. V gave up 3 bases and J gave up 0 bases; unmatched junction bases: 10. Germline CDR1 SGHKS, CDR2 YYEKEE (reference sequence). The CDR3 sequence is 17 residues long. The CDR3 loop is CASSSEGTGSFSYEQYF. The CDR3 nucleotides read TGTGCCAGCAGCTCTGAAGGGACAGGGTCCTTCTCCTACGAGCAGTACTTC.

This clone occurred once. The chain is built from TRBV27 and TRBJ1-2; a weak D match, TRBD1 (6 bases). Germline CDR1 is MNHEY and CDR2 is SMNVEV (reference sequence). With 0 bases removed from V and 6 bases from J, the gap between germline ends came to 8 bases. CDR3 length equals 13 residues. The DNA for the CDR3 is TGTGCCAGCAGTTTATCCCAGGGGAATGGCTACACCTTC. Protein product: CASSLSQGNGYTF.

This clone was observed a few times. The V call is TRBV11-2, the J call TRBJ2-3; TRBD2 matches 8 bases. The CDR3 is 15 residues long. The V and J ends lost 3 bases and 2 bases, in that order; junction bases with no gene match: 4. Germline CDR1 SGHAT, CDR2 FQNNGV. CDR3 sequence: CASSFRAGDTDTQYF. The DNA for the CDR3 is TGTGCCAGCAGCTTCCGAGCGGGGGACACAGATACGCAGTATTTT.

The J gene is TRBJ2-2, the V gene TRBV6-6, with D possibly TRBD2 on 5 matching bases. Trimming removed 7 bases at V and 6 bases at J, with 9 bases between. CDR1 and CDR2 (germline): MNHNY, SVGAGI (reference sequence). The CDR3 extends over 12 amino acids. The CDR3 here is CASTTRPGELFF. The CDR3, as DNA: TGTGCCAGCACCACTAGGCCCGGGGAGCTGTTTTTT.

The chain joins TRBV5-1 to TRBJ2-5, with 10 bases that match TRBD1. This CDR3 has 14 residues. V was clipped by 4 bases and J by 5 bases; unmatched bases: 5. CDR1 is SGHRS, CDR2 YFSETQ, per germline. CDR3 in amino acids: CASSPGTGVETQYF. As DNA, the CDR3 is TGCGCCAGCAGCCCCGGGACAGGGGTGGAGACCCAGTACTTC.

The chain combines TRBV5-1 with TRBJ1-2; 11 nucleotides agree with TRBD1. The CDR3 runs to 14 residues. Trimming cost V 4 bases and J 6 bases; bases outside gene matches: 5. Germline values: CDR1 SGHRS, CDR2 YFSETQ. The CDR3 nucleotides read TGCGCCAGCAGCCAGGACAGGGGGCAGAATGGCTACACCTTC. Translating it yields CASSQDRGQNGYTF.

This chain links TRBV30 with TRBJ2-7; TRBD1 is a possible D gene (5 bases). Trimming removed 3 bases from V and 6 bases from J, with 12 bases in between. The CDR3 has 12 residues. Germline V gives CDR1 GTSNPN, CDR2 SVGIG (reference sequence). CDR3 DNA sequence: TGTGCCTGGAGCCTAGGGGAAGGCGAGCAGTACTTC. Translating it yields CAWSLGEGEQYF.

This chain uses TRBV5-6 with TRBJ1-1; D is perhaps TRBD1 (6 bases). The V gene lost 2 bases and the J gene lost 11 bases, with 16 bases spanning the gap. The germline V gene has CDR1 SGHDT and CDR2 YYEEEE. CDR3 size: 13 residues. The CDR3 region is CASSFGTFQKAFF. The CDR3 DNA sequence: TGTGCCAGCAGCTTCGGGACATTCCAAAAGGCTTTCTTT.

V gene TRBV4-2 combines with J gene TRBJ2-2, with a weak D call TRBD1 (6 bases). The CDR3 totals 16 residues. V was cut by 1 base and J by 1 base, with 10 bases left in between. In germline, CDR1 is LGHNA, CDR2 YNFKEQ. The CDR3 here is CASSQGLQGNTGELFF. Here the CDR3 DNA reads TGTGCCAGCAGCCAAGGCCTACAGGGGAACACCGGGGAGCTGTTTTTT.

In its sample, this clone was seen a few times. The V gene is TRBV24-1, the J gene TRBJ1-6; D is possibly TRBD1 (5 bases). CDR1 is KGHDR, CDR2 SFDVKD, per germline. This CDR3 is 17 amino acids long. Trimming cost V 3 bases and J 5 bases, with 16 bases left between them. CDR3 loop: CATSDREVGDDNSPLHF. The CDR3 DNA reads as TGTGCCACCAGTGATCGGGAGGTAGGGGATGATAATTCACCCCTCCACTTT.

The V call is TRBV5-1, the J call TRBJ1-1, with 7 bases lining up with TRBD1. The germline gives CDR1 SGHRS, CDR2 YFSETQ. V gave up 1 base and J gave up 12 bases; unmatched junction bases: 6. The CDR3 has 12 residues. The CDR3 DNA reads TGCGCCAGCAGCTTGACCGACAGGGTTACTTTCTTT. Its protein is CASSLTDRVTFF.

The rearrangement joins TRBV10-3 to TRBJ1-1, with D possibly TRBD1 on 6 matching bases. V lost 0 bases to trimming and J lost 6 bases, with 11 bases between them. Germline CDR1 and CDR2: ENHRY and SYGVKD. The CDR3 sequence is 14 residues long. The CDR3 protein is CAISESQGPSEAFF. In DNA form, the CDR3 reads TGTGCCATCAGTGAGTCTCAGGGGCCCTCTGAAGCTTTCTTT.

The chain couples TRBV5-6 to TRBJ1-3; the D gene is possibly TRBD1 (5 bases). V lost 0 bases and J 2 bases, leaving 6 bases between the germline ends. The CDR3 is made up of 14 amino acids. In germline, CDR1 is SGHDT, CDR2 YYEEEE. The CDR3 nucleotides read TGTGCCAGCAGCTTGGCGGGGGCTGGAAACACCATATATTTT. Translated, it gives CASSLAGAGNTIYF.

The CDR3 here is CATYIGWGVGTEAFF. The CDR3 nucleotides are TGTGCCACGTACATCGGATGGGGGGTCGGCACTGAAGCTTTCTTT. The chain combines TRBV6-6 with TRBJ1-1; the D gene is possibly TRBD1 (5 bases). The CDR3 is 15 residues long. Deletions cut 10 bases from V and 4 bases from J, with 22 bases between. In germline, CDR1 is MNHNY, CDR2 SVGAGI (reference sequence).

This chain links TRBV3-1 (or the pseudogene TRBV3-2) with TRBJ1-1; D remains ambiguous. The germline V gene encodes CDR1 LGHDT and CDR2 YNNKEL (reference sequence). The CDR3 runs 11 residues. Between the trimmed V and J ends, which lost 3 bases and 7 bases, there was a span of 6 bases. The CDR3 region has the DNA TGTGCCAGCAGCCAGGCCCTTGAAGCTTTCTTT. The encoded protein is CASSQALEAFF.

Only a few counts were recorded for this clone. The chain is built from TRBV10-1 and TRBJ1-2; TRBD1 agrees at 7 bases. CDR1 and CDR2 (germline): WNHNN, SYGVQD (reference sequence). The length of the CDR3 is 14 residues. V was pared by 6 bases and J by 5 bases, with 9 bases of the junction left unmatched. CDR3 nucleotides: TGCGCCAGCAGGAGGGACAGATTCCTTTATGGCTACACCTTC. Amino acid sequence: CASRRDRFLYGYTF.

The V and J genes are TRBV4-1 and TRBJ1-2; D is possibly TRBD1 (6 bases). This CDR3 spans 13 amino acids. Looked up from germline, CDR1 is MGHRA and CDR2 is YSYEKL. V was trimmed by 1 base and J by 6 bases, leaving 9 bases between them. The CDR3 region is CASSQVPGDGYTF. CDR3 sequence (DNA): TGCGCCAGCAGCCAAGTACCAGGGGATGGCTACACCTTC.

The chain has TRBV7-9 and TRBJ2-7; D not certain. V lost 5 bases and J 0 bases, leaving 8 bases between the germline ends. From germline, CDR1 is SEHNR and CDR2 FQNEAQ (reference sequence). The CDR3 has 13 residues. The CDR3 region is CASSPQNSYEQYF. CDR3 nucleotides: TGTGCCAGCAGCCCACAGAACTCCTACGAGCAGTACTTC.

The chain is built from TRBV11-2 and TRBJ2-7; TRBD2 matches at 10 bases. Trimming took 5 bases from V and 2 from J; bases not matched to a gene: 6. Germline values: CDR1 SGHAT, CDR2 FQNNGV. The CDR3 contains 15 residues. CDR3 DNA sequence: TGTGCCAGCAGCACCCCTAGCGGGGGTCCCTACGAGCAGTACTTC. This encodes CASSTPSGGPYEQYF.

This chain connects TRBV27 to TRBJ2-1, with 7 nucleotides matching TRBD1. Trimming removed 8 bases from V and 4 bases from J; junction bases left unmatched: 14. The germline CDR1 and CDR2 sequences are MNHEY and SMNVEV (reference sequence). CDR3 size: 16 residues. The CDR3 DNA follows: TGTGCCAGCTTCCCGACAGGGAAATTGTCGTACAATGAGCAGTTCTTC. Amino acids: CASFPTGKLSYNEQFF.

The V gene is TRBV2, the J gene TRBJ2-7, with D possibly matching TRBD1 (7 bases). Trimming took off 6 bases at V and 0 bases at J, with 12 bases between the two ends. The CDR3 contains 14 residues. The germline V gene encodes CDR1 SNHLY and CDR2 FYNNEI. The CDR3 DNA follows: TGTGCCAGCAGCCGACAGGGAGGCTCCTACGAGCAGTACTTC. Its protein product is CASSRQGGSYEQYF.

The chain joins TRBV5-5 to TRBJ2-4, with 8 bases identical to TRBD1. This CDR3 has 15 amino acids. V shed 4 bases, J shed 4 bases, and the junction held 7 bases outside the gene matches. Germline assignment: CDR1 SGHKS and CDR2 YYEKEE (reference sequence). CDR3 protein: CASSLPDREKNIQYF. The CDR3, as DNA: TGTGCCAGCAGCCTCCCGGACAGGGAAAAAAACATTCAGTACTTC.

The chain is built from TRBV11-1 and TRBJ1-2, with TRBD1 identical over 9 bases. The germline V gene encodes CDR1 SGHAT and CDR2 FQDESV (reference sequence). The CDR3 covers 16 residues. Trimming removed 5 bases from V and 6 bases from J; junction bases left unmatched: 13. The CDR3 sequence is CASSPIGRDRENGYTF. The CDR3 nucleotides read TGTGCCAGCAGCCCAATAGGCCGGGACAGGGAGAATGGCTACACCTTC.

V is TRBV9 and J is TRBJ1-3; TRBD1 might be the D (6 bases). Per germline, CDR1 SGDLS and CDR2 YYNGEE. This CDR3 spans 16 amino acids. V was clipped by 0 bases and J by 3 bases, with 13 bases between them. CDR3 sequence: CASSVGGGHGGNTIYF. For the CDR3, the DNA is TGTGCCAGCAGCGTAGGGGGGGGGCACGGTGGAAACACCATATATTTT.